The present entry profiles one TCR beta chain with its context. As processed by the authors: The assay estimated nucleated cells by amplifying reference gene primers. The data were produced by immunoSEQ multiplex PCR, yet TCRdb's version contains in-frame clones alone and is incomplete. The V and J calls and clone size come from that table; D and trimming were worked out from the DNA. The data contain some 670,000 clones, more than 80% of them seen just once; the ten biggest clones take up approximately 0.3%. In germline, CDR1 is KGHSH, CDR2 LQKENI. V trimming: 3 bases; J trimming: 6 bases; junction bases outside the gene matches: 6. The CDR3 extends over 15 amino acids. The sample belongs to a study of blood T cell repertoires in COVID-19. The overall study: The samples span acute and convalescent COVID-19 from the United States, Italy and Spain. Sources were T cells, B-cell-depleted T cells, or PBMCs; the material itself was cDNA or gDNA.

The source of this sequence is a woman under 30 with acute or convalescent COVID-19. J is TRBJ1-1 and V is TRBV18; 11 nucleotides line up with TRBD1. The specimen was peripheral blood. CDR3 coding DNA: TGTGCCAGCTCACCGACCGGGACAGGGGGGTCTGAAGCTTTCTTT. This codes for CASSPTGTGGSEAFF.